The present entry profiles one T cell receptor beta chain with its context. Antigen: not known. The CDR3 has 16 amino acids. The V gene end was trimmed by 5 bases and the J gene end by 3 bases; junction bases not matched to a gene: 10. Germline V gene sequence: CDR1 MNHEY, CDR2 SMNVEV (reference sequence). Clones were sequenced by immunoSEQ multiplex PCR, and TCRdb holds only the in-frame ones, with some missing. The profile shows about 17,000 clones, approximately 73% of them singletons. This sample was included in a study of OX40 agonist ivuxolimab in advanced cancers. Background on the study: Previous treatment with anti-PD-1, anti-PD-L1 or anti-CTLA-4 therapy was allowed; approximately 40% had received some.

Study results and caveats: Partial responders treated at 0.1-3.0 mg/kg exhibited clonal expansion among the lowest measured. Expanded peripheral T-cell antigen specificity went undetermined. Several nonresponders also turned out to have low normalized T-cell clonal expansion.

V gene TRBV27 combines with J gene TRBJ2-7, with 10 nucleotides matching TRBD1. The TCR originated in an adult with an advanced solid tumor such as melanoma, head and neck, liver or kidney cancer. Here the sequenced sample was CD4+ or CD8+ T cells sorted from blood, taken in a trial of the OX40 agonist ivuxolimab. CDR3 DNA sequence: TGTGCCAGCAGTCCGGAACCCGGGACAGGGGACTACGAGCAGTACTTC. Encoded protein: CASSPEPGTGDYEQYF.